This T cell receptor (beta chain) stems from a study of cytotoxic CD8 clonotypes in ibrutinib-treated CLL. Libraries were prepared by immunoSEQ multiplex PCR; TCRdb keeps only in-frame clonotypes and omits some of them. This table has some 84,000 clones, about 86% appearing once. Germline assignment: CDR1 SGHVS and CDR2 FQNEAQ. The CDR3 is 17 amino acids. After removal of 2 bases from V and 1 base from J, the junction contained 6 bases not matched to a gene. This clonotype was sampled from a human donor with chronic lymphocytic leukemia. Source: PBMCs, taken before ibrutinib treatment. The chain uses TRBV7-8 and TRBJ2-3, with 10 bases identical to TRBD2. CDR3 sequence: CASSLPSGGLGTDTQYF. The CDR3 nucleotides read TGTGCCAGCAGCTTACCTAGCGGGGGACTTGGCACAGATACGCAGTATTTT. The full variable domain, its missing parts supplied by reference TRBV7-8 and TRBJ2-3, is GAGVSQSPRYKVAKRGQDVALRCDPISGHVSLFWYQQALGQGPEFLTYFQNEAQLDKSGLPSDRFFAERPEGSVSTLKIQRTQQEDSAVYLCASSLPSGGLGTDTQYFGPGTRLTVL.